The T cell receptor beta chain under discussion was sequenced for a study of regulatory T cells in long-lasting Graves disease. Study-level points and caveats: Newly diagnosed disease favored TRBV20-1 and TRBJ2-1 over persistent disease.

Time point denoted: newly diagnosed GD, antithyroid drugs for less than 3 months. TCR sequences were obtained from RNA taken from PBMCs. The patient group derived from an endocrinology department in Xi'an, China. About this clonotype: Its matching antigen is unknown.

This CDR3 comprises 19 residues. Trimming cost V 1 base and J 1 base, with 20 bases left between them. Germline-derived CDR1 and CDR2 are SGHVS and FNYEAQ. iRepertoire HTBI primers and Arm-PCR of CDR3 regions built TCR beta libraries. TCRdb re-called the multiplex PCR reads through MiXCR, storing one row per CDR3 protein. Here the sample spans 400,000 to 500,000 distinct CDR3 sequences, roughly 15% being singletons. Separately, the same data were catalogued under a study of T cells in Graves' hyperthyroidism and ophthalmopathy. That publication notes: Hyperthyroidism in the patients, aged 18 to 65, was newly diagnosed and under 2 months in duration. Uncontrolled infection, other autoimmune disease, pregnancy or lactation disqualified patients from enrolment.

The sequencing here drew on peripheral blood mononuclear cells (PBMCs), taken at new diagnosis, from a patient treated with antithyroid drugs. This TCR was recovered from a woman aged 18 to 35 with Graves disease. The chain links TRBV7-6 to TRBJ2-4; no clear D gene. CDR3 region: CASSLEGGENQRAKNIQYF. CDR3 nucleotide sequence: TGTGCCAGCAGCTTAGAGGGTGGAGAAAACCAACGCGCCAAAAACATTCAGTACTTC.